This entry features one T cell receptor beta chain sequence. TCRdb re-derived calls from the RT-PCR reads in MiXCR, one entry per CDR3 protein. The sample carries hundreds of thousands of distinct CDR3 sequences, 13% to 15% recorded once. CDR1 SGHTA and CDR2 FQGTGA come from the germline V gene. The CDR3 has 13 residues. J gave up 6 bases and V 5 bases, and 4 bases lay outside the gene matches. The chain carries TRBV7-3 and TRBJ1-2, with 9 bases that match TRBD1. Sequenced input: memory CD4+ T cells from blood. The receptor was isolated from a female donor in good health, serving as a healthy control. The CDR3 DNA reads TGTGCCAGCAGCGTTAGACAGGGGGATGGCTACACCTTC. Translating it yields CASSVRQGDGYTF.